The entry below describes one TCR beta chain. The sample originates from a study of blood T cell repertoires in COVID-19. Study as a whole: The samples span acute and convalescent COVID-19 from the United States, Italy and Spain. T cells, B-cell-depleted T cells, or PBMCs supplied cDNA or gDNA.

How the authors handled the data: Amplification with reference gene primers provided the estimates of nucleated cell counts. Profiled with immunoSEQ multiplex PCR; TCRdb holds only in-frame clones, not every one. That table furnishes V, J and clone size, whereas the DNA furnished D and trimming. Of 90,000 or so clones listed, around 85% are singletons. V lost 2 bases and J lost 7; bases outside the gene matches: 9. CDR1 and CDR2 (germline): MNHNS, SASEGT. CDR3 size: 16 residues. The chain links TRBV6-1 to TRBJ2-2, with TRBD2 matching 8 bases. This clonotype was sampled from a woman in her fifties or sixties with COVID-19, enrolled during active disease. Sequenced sample: peripheral blood. In nucleotides, the CDR3 is TGTGCCAGCAGTGAAATTGGTCGCGGGGGGATCGGGGAGCTGTTTTTT. Translating gives CASSEIGRGGIGELFF.